This entry describes one T cell receptor beta chain. What it binds is unknown. The sample is drawn from a study of OX40 agonist ivuxolimab in advanced cancers. Regarding the study as a whole: On average, CD8+ T cells had more expanded clones than CD4+.

Assay used: immunoSEQ multiplex PCR; TCRdb lists only in-frame clones, some missing. This sample has approximately 76,000 clones; 65% to 90% occur once, and the top ten carry approximately 0.63%. The CDR3 is made up of 15 amino acids. Trimming stripped 0 bases from V and 0 bases from J, with 9 bases between. Germline-derived CDR1 and CDR2 are SGHNT and YYREEE (reference sequence). The sample in question was CD4+ or CD8+ T cells sorted from blood, obtained in a trial of the OX40 agonist ivuxolimab. The sequence was obtained from an adult with an advanced solid tumor such as melanoma, head and neck, liver or kidney cancer. V is TRBV5-4 and J is TRBJ1-1; D perhaps matches TRBD1 (5 bases). The CDR3 spells CASSLEAGMNTEAFF. The CDR3 DNA sequence: TGTGCCAGCAGCTTGGAGGCAGGGATGAACACTGAAGCTTTCTTT. Full variable domain (remainder filled in from reference TRBV5-4 and TRBJ1-1): ETGVTQSPTHLIKTRGQQVTLRCSSQSGHNTVSWYQQALGQGPQFIFQYYREEENGRGNFPPRFSGLQFPNYSSELNVNALELDDSALYLCASSLEAGMNTEAFFGQGTRLTVV.